These 17 T cell receptor beta chains were sequenced from one sample in a study of cytomegalovirus exposure and HLA in healthy donors. 13 Jbeta primers and 60 Vbeta primers were used for the PCR. Here immunoSEQ multiplex PCR was the method, and the copy in TCRdb shows in-frame clones only, minus some. The data contain about 180,000 clones, just over 75% of them singletons. The sample taken for sequencing was PBMCs. The receptors derive from a man aged 18 to 35 in good health and CMV-seronegative.

The V gene is TRBV6-1, the J gene TRBJ2-2; TRBD2 matches at 9 bases. Germline V gives CDR1 MNHNS, CDR2 SASEGT. The CDR3 sequence is 14 residues long. V was clipped by 7 bases and J by 5 bases; unmatched bases: 5. CDR3 amino acids: CASTLAGITGELFF. DNA for the CDR3: TGTGCCAGCACGCTAGCGGGAATTACCGGGGAGCTGTTTTTT.

This clone was observed a single time. V is TRBV4-2 and J is TRBJ2-3, with D perhaps TRBD1 (5 bases). The CDR3 runs 14 residues. From germline, CDR1 is LGHNA and CDR2 YNFKEQ. The V end was cut by 1 base, the J end by 3 bases, with 8 bases between. DNA of the CDR3: TGTGCCAGCAGCCAAGGGGCAGGGACAGATACGCAGTATTTT. This gives the protein CASSQGAGTDTQYF.

The J gene is TRBJ1-1, the V gene TRBV27; TRBD1 agrees at 8 bases. After removal of 6 bases from V and 7 bases from J, the junction contained 7 bases not matched to a gene. The CDR3 contains 13 residues. Germline V lookup: CDR1 MNHEY, CDR2 SMNVEV (reference sequence). The CDR3 loop reads CASRGTGGFEAFF. CDR3 in DNA: TGTGCCAGCAGAGGGACAGGAGGGTTTGAAGCTTTCTTT.

This clone was observed a few times. The chain carries TRBV5-6 and TRBJ2-1; 7 bases are shared with TRBD1. The CDR3 length is 15 residues. V lost 2 bases to trimming and J lost 3 bases; unmatched junction nucleotides: 5. The germline V gene encodes CDR1 SGHDT and CDR2 YYEEEE. The CDR3 DNA reads TGTGCCAGCAGCTTTTGGGCAGGGGGCTACAATGAGCAGTTCTTC. This encodes CASSFWAGGYNEQFF.

This chain connects TRBV5-1 to TRBJ1-1, with D hard to call. The CDR3 runs to 12 residues. Trimming removed 0 bases at V and 7 bases at J, with 7 bases between. Germline CDR1 is SGHRS and CDR2 is YFSETQ. The DNA for the CDR3 is TGCGCCAGCAGCTTGGGGGAGGTTGAAGCTTTCTTT. Translation gives CASSLGEVEAFF.

The rearrangement uses TRBV15 and TRBJ2-1; 13 nucleotides agree with TRBD2. CDR3 length: 16 amino acids. CDR1 is LNHNV and CDR2 is YYDKDF in the germline V gene (reference sequence). Losses at the gene ends were 2 bases for V and 7 bases for J; bases not matched to a gene: 5. CDR3 residues: CATSRPTSGRVNEQFF. The DNA for the CDR3 is TGTGCCACCAGCAGACCCACTAGCGGGAGGGTAAATGAGCAGTTCTTC. Based on the CDR3 plus reference TRBV15 and TRBJ2-1, the full variable domain is DAMVIQNPRYQVTQFGKPVTLSCSQTLNHNVMYWYQQKSSQAPKLLFHYYDKDFNNEADTPDNFQSRRPNTSFCFLDIRSPGLGDTAMYLCATSRPTSGRVNEQFFGPGTRLTVL.

On this clone itself: At the DNA level, this CDR3 is encoded by other sequences in the same sample as well. The rearrangement uses TRBV27 and TRBJ2-1, with D possibly being TRBD2 (6 bases). V was clipped by 6 bases and J by 0 bases, with 9 bases between them. Germline V gene sequence: CDR1 MNHEY, CDR2 SMNVEV (reference sequence). The CDR3 runs 14 residues. CDR3 nucleotides: TGTGCCAGCAGCTCCGGGGGCTCCTACAATGAGCAGTTCTTC. It specifies CASSSGGSYNEQFF.

J is TRBJ2-2 and V is TRBV7-9; D might be TRBD1 (6 bases). Germline CDR1 SEHNR, CDR2 FQNEAQ (reference sequence). The CDR3 runs to 15 residues. Deletions cut 5 bases from V and 5 bases from J, with 15 bases between. CDR3 nucleotides: TGTGCCAGCAGCGGGAGACAGGACCTTACCGGGGAGCTGTTTTTT. This translates into CASSGRQDLTGELFF.

This chain joins TRBV7-2 and TRBJ2-7; TRBD2 aligns across 12 bases. There are 17 residues in the CDR3. The germline V gene encodes CDR1 SGHTA and CDR2 FQGNSA. Trimming took 1 base from V and 7 from J; bases not matched to a gene: 11. CDR3 coding DNA: TGTGCCAGCAGCTTAGAGTTCGGGCTAGCGGGGGGGCGGGAGCAGTACTTC. Amino acids: CASSLEFGLAGGREQYF.

The chain carries TRBV9 and TRBJ1-2; D not certain. CDR3 length: 13 residues. Trimming left V 4 bases short and J 2 bases short, with 9 bases between. The germline V gene has CDR1 SGDLS and CDR2 YYNGEE. CDR3 in DNA: TGTGCCAGCAGCCCTAATATAAACTATGGCTACACCTTC. Protein: CASSPNINYGYTF.

This sequence joins TRBV6-1 and TRBJ2-7, with D maybe TRBD2 (5 bases). The germline V gene encodes CDR1 MNHNS and CDR2 SASEGT. The CDR3 extends over 13 amino acids. V lost 7 bases to trimming and J lost 6 bases, with 16 bases between them. The DNA of the CDR3 is TGTGCCAGCACCGAAAGGGAGCGCCCCGAGCAGTACTTC. Its translation is CASTERERPEQYF.

The chain combines TRBV6-1 with TRBJ2-2; D is undetermined. The V end was cut by 10 bases, the J end by 8 bases, with 11 bases between. Germline V gives CDR1 MNHNS, CDR2 SASEGT. The CDR3 runs 11 residues. The DNA of the CDR3 is TGTGCCACCGATGAACAGGGGGAGCTGTTTTTT. Residues: CATDEQGELFF.

This clone occurred a few times. The genes are TRBV30 and TRBJ2-1; the D gene is possibly TRBD2 (6 bases). Deletions cut 1 base from V and 9 bases from J, with 13 bases between. Germline V lookup: CDR1 GTSNPN, CDR2 SVGIG (reference sequence). The CDR3 extends over 13 amino acids. In DNA, the CDR3 is TGTGCCTGGAGTGGCCTAGACGGGGGTGAGCAGTTCTTC. As protein: CAWSGLDGGEQFF.

CDR3 sequence (DNA): TGTGCCAGCAGCTTGGGGGACAGGCCGCTCACCGGGGAGCTGTTTTTT. Amino acid sequence: CASSLGDRPLTGELFF. The rearrangement links TRBV5-6 to TRBJ2-2; 8 nucleotides match TRBD1. This CDR3 comprises 16 residues. Looked up from germline, CDR1 is SGHDT and CDR2 is YYEEEE. Trimming at V came to 0 bases and at J to 4 bases, leaving 5 bases not matched to a gene. The whole variable domain, remainder taken from reference TRBV5-6 and TRBJ2-2, is DAGVTQSPTHLIKTRGQQVTLRCSPKSGHDTVSWYQQALGQGPQFIFQYYEEEERQRGNFPDRFSGHQFPNYSSELNVNALLLGDSALYLCASSLGDRPLTGELFFGEGSRLTVL.

V and J are TRBV19 and TRBJ2-2; 8 positions agree with TRBD2. The CDR3 is 16 amino acids. Germline CDR1 and CDR2: LNHDA and SQIVND (reference sequence). With 6 bases clipped from V and 0 bases from J, the junction kept 6 bases outside the gene matches. DNA for the CDR3: TGTGCCAGTAGGGCTAGCGGGCGCGCGAACACCGGGGAGCTGTTTTTT. The encoded protein is CASRASGRANTGELFF.

This clone has just one count. This sequence joins TRBV15 and TRBJ2-7, with 15 bases that match TRBD2. The CDR3 has 14 residues. With V trimmed by 9 bases and J by 6 bases, 6 bases remained unmatched. Germline V gives CDR1 LNHNV, CDR2 YYDKDF (reference sequence). The CDR3 region has the DNA TGTGCCACTCGGACTAGCGGGGGGGGCGGCGAGCAGTACTTC. This encodes CATRTSGGGGEQYF.

The chain employs TRBV19 and TRBJ2-1, with TRBD2 identical over 10 bases. V shed 5 bases, J shed 6 bases, and the junction held 7 bases outside the gene matches. The germline CDR1 and CDR2 sequences are LNHDA and SQIVND (reference sequence). This CDR3 is built from 15 residues. Here the CDR3 DNA reads TGTGCCAGTAGTCCTCTAGCGGGAGTCATCAATGAGCAGTTCTTC. Residues: CASSPLAGVINEQFF.